The 14 T cell receptor beta chains listed next were all sequenced from one sample in a study of technical replicates of blood from several donors. Sequenced by immunoSEQ multiplex PCR; TCRdb stores in-frame clones only, minus some. Among tens of thousands of clones listed, roughly 94% were seen once. The source material was T cells isolated from PBMCs. These receptors came from a human donor in good health.

The V and J genes are TRBV10-2 and TRBJ2-7, with 7 bases lining up with TRBD2. Germline V lookup: CDR1 WSHSY, CDR2 SAAADI. The CDR3 spans 15 residues. Trimming at V came to 10 bases and at J to 3 bases, leaving 15 bases not matched to a gene. The CDR3 loop reads CATGGASGPNYEQYF. CDR3 DNA sequence: TGCGCCACGGGCGGGGCTAGCGGACCGAACTACGAGCAGTACTTC.

The chain uses TRBV7-2 and TRBJ2-7; D may be TRBD1 (5 bases). Germline lookup yields CDR1 SGHTA and CDR2 FQGNSA. V was clipped by 5 bases and J by 11 bases, with 13 bases between them. The CDR3 spans 11 residues. CDR3 protein: CASSPYQDKYF. CDR3 in DNA: TGTGCCAGCAGCCCCTATCAGGACAAGTACTTC. Filled out from reference TRBV7-2 and TRBJ2-7, the complete variable domain reads GAGVSQSPSNKVTEKGKDVELRCDPISGHTALYWYRQSLGQGLEFLIYFQGNSAPDKSGLPSDRFSAERTGGSVSTLTIQRTQQEDSAVYLCASSPYQDKYFGPGTRLTVT.

This chain connects TRBV5-4 to TRBJ2-7, with D tentatively TRBD2 (6 bases). The germline gives CDR1 SGHNT, CDR2 YYREEE (reference sequence). The CDR3 is made up of 14 amino acids. Trimming removed 4 bases from V and 3 bases from J, with 14 bases in between. The CDR3 spells CASSPGGGDYEQYF. The CDR3 DNA reads TGTGCCAGCAGCCCCGGGGGAGGAGACTACGAGCAGTACTTC.

The chain joins TRBV2 to TRBJ2-2, with 11 bases matching TRBD2. Trimming cost V 8 bases and J 7 bases; bases outside gene matches: 18. The CDR3 has 18 amino acids. CDR1 is SNHLY and CDR2 is FYNNEI in the germline V gene. This chain's CDR3 is CASGERVLAGDNDGELFF. CDR3 nucleotides: TGTGCCAGCGGGGAAAGGGTACTAGCGGGAGATAATGACGGGGAGCTGTTTTTT.

This clone appeared a few times. The chain employs TRBV7-9 and TRBJ2-5; D perhaps matches TRBD1 (6 bases). The CDR3 runs to 14 residues. Germline V gives CDR1 SEHNR, CDR2 FQNEAQ (reference sequence). Trimming left V 3 bases short and J 1 base short, with 9 bases between. The CDR3 sequence: CASSLGHSQETQYF. CDR3 sequence (DNA): TGTGCCAGCAGCTTGGGACATTCCCAAGAGACCCAGTACTTC.

This sequence joins TRBV4-2 and TRBJ1-5; possible D gene TRBD1, 6 bases. Germline CDR1 reads LGHNA; CDR2 reads YNFKEQ. The CDR3 runs 19 residues. Trimming took off 0 bases at V and 4 bases at J, with 22 bases between the two ends. The CDR3 region has the DNA TGTGCCAGCAGCCAAGATCCACAGGGTGGGATCAGTGCGAATCAGCCCCAGCATTTT. It specifies CASSQDPQGGISANQPQHF.

This chain connects TRBV30 to TRBJ2-5; D call uncertain. Germline V gives CDR1 GTSNPN, CDR2 SVGIG (reference sequence). V dropped 4 bases and J dropped 2 bases, with 8 bases sitting between them. The CDR3 totals 12 residues. Here the CDR3 reads CAWTPTQETQYF. The CDR3 DNA reads TGTGCCTGGACTCCTACGCAAGAGACCCAGTACTTC.

This clone has only one observation. The chain couples TRBV27 to TRBJ2-2; D perhaps matches TRBD2 (6 bases). The V end was cut by 2 bases, the J end by 7 bases, with 14 bases between. Germline CDR1 is MNHEY and CDR2 is SMNVEV (reference sequence). CDR3 size: 15 residues. In nucleotides, the CDR3 is TGTGCCAGCAGTTTAGCACGGGAGCTCGTCGGGGAGCTGTTTTTT. As protein: CASSLARELVGELFF.

V is TRBV6-1 and J is TRBJ2-7; 7 positions match TRBD2. J lost 4 bases, V lost 7 bases, and 13 bases had no gene match. The germline CDR1 and CDR2 sequences are MNHNS and SASEGT. This CDR3 spans 15 amino acids. In nucleotides, the CDR3 is TGTGCCAGCAAAAACCTCTTAGCGGGTTTTTACGAGCAGTACTTC. Encoded protein: CASKNLLAGFYEQYF.

This clone was counted only a few times. This rearrangement joins TRBV7-3 to TRBJ2-7; 8 bases are shared with TRBD1. The CDR3 runs 15 residues. Germline CDR1 is SGHTA and CDR2 is FQGTGA. V shed 5 bases, J shed 4 bases, and the junction held 10 bases outside the gene matches. The CDR3 protein is CASSPGQGWGYEQYF. The CDR3 DNA is TGTGCCAGCAGCCCCGGACAGGGTTGGGGGTACGAGCAGTACTTC.

The chain recombines TRBV30 with TRBJ2-4, with a tentative D call TRBD1 (5 bases). There are 13 residues in the CDR3. With 0 bases removed from V and 8 bases from J, the gap between germline ends came to 11 bases. The V gene's germline CDR1 is GTSNPN and CDR2 SVGIG (reference sequence). The CDR3 loop is CAWSVQGWDIQYF. In DNA form, the CDR3 reads TGTGCCTGGAGTGTGCAGGGATGGGACATTCAGTACTTC.

This chain uses TRBV21-1 with TRBJ2-7; TRBD2, the table's D call, was not compared with the DNA. TRBV21-1 is given as a pseudogene. The CDR3 sequence is 15 residues long. The CDR3 loop reads CASSPPGGNCYEQYF. CDR3 sequence (DNA): TGTGCCAGCAGCCCCCCGGGTGGAAACTGCTACGAGCAGTACTTC.

This chain connects TRBV2 to TRBJ1-2; no definite D call. This CDR3 has 15 residues. Germline V lookup: CDR1 SNHLY, CDR2 FYNNEI. Trimming left V 6 bases short and J 1 base short, with 15 bases between. The CDR3 protein is CASRVELNLNYGYTF. The CDR3 DNA follows: TGTGCCAGCAGGGTTGAGCTGAACCTTAACTATGGCTACACCTTC. The full variable domain, with the rest looked up from reference TRBV2 and TRBJ1-2, is EPEVTQTPSHQVTQMGQEVILRCVPISNHLYFYWYRQILGQKVEFLVSFYNNEISEKSEIFDDQFSVERPDGSNFTLKIRSTKLEDSAMYFCASRVELNLNYGYTFGSGTRLTVV.

The chain recombines TRBV30 with TRBJ1-1; possible D gene TRBD1, 5 bases. The CDR3 spans 15 residues. Germline V gives CDR1 GTSNPN, CDR2 SVGIG (reference sequence). Trimming left V 1 base short and J 5 bases short, with 17 bases between. CDR3 sequence (DNA): TGTGCCTGGAGTGAAACCCTAGGGGCGCGAACTGAAGCTTTCTTT. Protein product: CAWSETLGARTEAFF.